This TCR beta chain was retrieved from a study of T-cell reconstitution after alpha-beta-depleted transplantation in children. Germline loops: CDR1 SGDLS, CDR2 YYNGEE. Trimming took off 5 bases at V and 3 bases at J, with 17 bases between the two ends. This CDR3 region has 15 residues. For TCRbeta, the library was prepared with unique molecular identifiers. TCRdb redid the calling of the PCR reads with MiXCR, one entry per CDR3 protein. This sample has roughly 500,000 distinct CDR3 sequences; about 31% occur once, and the top ten carry roughly 2.5%. The J gene is TRBJ1-2, the V gene TRBV9; tentative D call: TRBD1 (5 bases). Material: PBMCs from the stem cell graft donor, obtained from the stem cell graft. This clonotype was obtained from a human donor who donated a stem cell graft to a child with aplastic anemia. CDR3 DNA sequence: TGTGCCAGCAGTGAGGACACCCGACGATACTATGGCTACACCTTC. Translated: CASSEDTRRYYGYTF. The whole variable domain, filled in from reference TRBV9 and TRBJ1-2, reads DSGVTQTPKHLITATGQRVTLRCSPRSGDLSVYWYQQSLDQGLQFLIQYYNGEERAKGNILERFSAQQFPDLHSELNLSSLELGDSALYFCASSEDTRRYYGYTFGSGTRLTVV.